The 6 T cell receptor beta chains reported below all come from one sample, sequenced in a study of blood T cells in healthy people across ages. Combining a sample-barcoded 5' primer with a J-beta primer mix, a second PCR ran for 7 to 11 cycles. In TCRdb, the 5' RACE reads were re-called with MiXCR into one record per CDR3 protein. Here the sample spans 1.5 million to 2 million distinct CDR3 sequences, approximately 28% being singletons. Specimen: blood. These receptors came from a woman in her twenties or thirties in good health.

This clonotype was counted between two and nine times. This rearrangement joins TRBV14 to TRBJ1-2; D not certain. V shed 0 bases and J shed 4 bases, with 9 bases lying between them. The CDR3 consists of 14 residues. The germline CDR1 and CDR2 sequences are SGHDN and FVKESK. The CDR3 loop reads CASSQDPVFYGYTF. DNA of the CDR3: TGTGCCAGCAGCCAAGATCCAGTGTTCTATGGCTACACCTTC.

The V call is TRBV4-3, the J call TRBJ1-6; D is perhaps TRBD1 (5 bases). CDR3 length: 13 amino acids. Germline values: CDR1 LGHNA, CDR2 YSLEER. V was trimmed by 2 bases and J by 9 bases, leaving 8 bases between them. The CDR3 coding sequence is TGCGCCAGCAGCCAACGGGGCAGTTCACCCCTCCACTTT. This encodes CASSQRGSSPLHF.

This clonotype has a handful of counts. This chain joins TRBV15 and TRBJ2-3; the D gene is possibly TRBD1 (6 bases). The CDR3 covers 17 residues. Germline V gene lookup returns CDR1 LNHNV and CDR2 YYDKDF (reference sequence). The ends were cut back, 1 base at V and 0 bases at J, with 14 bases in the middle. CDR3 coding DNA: TGTGCCACCAGCAGAGGAGGGGGAAAGTTTAGCACAGATACGCAGTATTTT. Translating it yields CATSRGGGKFSTDTQYF.

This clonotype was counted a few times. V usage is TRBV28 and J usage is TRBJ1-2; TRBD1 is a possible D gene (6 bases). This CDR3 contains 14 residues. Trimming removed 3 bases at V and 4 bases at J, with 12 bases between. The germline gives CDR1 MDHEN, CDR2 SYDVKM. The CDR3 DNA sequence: TGTGCCAGCAGTTTTCAGGGGAGGATCTATGGCTACACCTTC. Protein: CASSFQGRIYGYTF.

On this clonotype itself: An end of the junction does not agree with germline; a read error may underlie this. DNA of the CDR3: TGTGCCAGCAGCCTACGACCCAGCGGGGGATACTACAATAAGCAGTTCTTC. Translation: CASSLRPSGGYYNKQFF. V is TRBV7-3 and J is TRBJ2-1, with 8 bases that match TRBD2. This CDR3 is built from 17 residues. CDR1 is SGHTA and CDR2 is FQGTGA in the germline V gene.

CDR3 DNA sequence: TGTGCCAGCAGTTTGGAACAGGTCACCGGGGAGCTGTTTTTT. Translated: CASSLEQVTGELFF. The chain employs TRBV12-3 or TRBV12-4 and TRBJ2-2; the D gene is possibly TRBD1 (5 bases). CDR3 length: 14 residues. The V end was cut by 3 bases, the J end by 4 bases, with 9 bases between.